This T cell receptor beta chain originates from a study of blood T cell repertoires in COVID-19 (dated by TCRdb to 2019 to 2021). Regarding the research as a whole: Collaborator samples came from the United States, Italy and Spain and covered acute and convalescent phases of COVID-19. The repertoires were released in a freely available public database meant as a resource for research on the immune response to SARS-CoV-2. The dataset comprised deeply sampled blood TCRbeta repertoires from subjects exposed to, actively infected with, or recovered from COVID-19. Samples were obtained from the ongoing ImmuneRACE study (first 160 participants) and from over a thousand subjects provided by 6 global collaborators. The prospective study material was composed of cDNA or gDNA derived from T cells, B-cell-depleted T cells, or PBMCs. Where available, HLA class I and class II types were obtained from metadata supplied by the sample provider rather than from assay-based typing. Sample metadata almost always included a de-identified subject ID, COVID-19 status, age in years and sex.

Broad study findings and their caveats: The quantity of clinical and demographic metadata differed by source and by participant and was supplied without curation.

For this clone: No cognate antigen has been identified for it. No base qualities exist here, and no much larger clone lies one base off it.

The immunoSEQ Assay, a bias-controlled multiplex PCR, was used to amplify TCRbeta CDR3 regions from genomic DNA. On the authors' methods: Nucleated cell counts per sample were estimated from amplification of reference gene primers within the assay. Sequence reads were collapsed and filtered to measure the absolute abundance of every unique TCRbeta CDR3 rearrangement. For each sample, productive Simpson clonality was calculated by taking the square root of Simpson's diversity index across productive rearrangements. Drawn from immuneACCESS, this table holds only the in-frame rearrangements with V and J called that TCRdb kept. Clones are partly lost; checked studies trace under half to an unresolved V gene and leave the rest unexplained. The D gene and trimming were derived from the DNA, and the V and J assignments and clone size from that table. The sample table records 350,000 to 450,000 clones; 80% to 95% of these occur just once. The ten biggest clones cover 0.7% to 0.95% of the sample.

In the prospective study, participants were about 18 to 89 years old, resided in about two dozen geographic areas of the United States, and were enrolled through a virtual design. To assign participants to cohorts, the prospective study relied on clinical history that participants themselves reported in a screening survey and a study questionnaire. A participant counted as exposed if, within 2 weeks of entering the study, that participant had been in contact with someone who had a PCR-confirmed or clinician-diagnosed COVID-19 case. In the prospective study, mobile phlebotomists collected whole blood, serum and a nasopharyngeal or oropharyngeal swab from each participant. Prospective study participants could optionally give additional blood draws and questionnaires over a roughly 2-month period. Before DNA extraction, blood samples from the prospective study were shipped at room temperature or frozen.

CDR1 and CDR2 were assigned from the germline V gene (reference sequence) as SEHNR and FQNEAQ. The V and J ends are trimmed by 5 bases and 0 bases, leaving 5 bases between them. There are 13 amino acids in the CDR3, from cysteine to phenylalanine inclusive. The read is trimmed to its CDR3 DNA, 39 bases read in frame from base 1. Sequenced input: PBMCs or T cells enriched from blood (not recorded which). The chain joins TRBV7-9 to TRBJ2-1, and TRBD2 may be the D gene, going by 5 matching bases. The source is a middle-aged woman who had been exposed to COVID-19. CDR3 loop: CASSGSSYNEQFF. Here is the DNA: TGTGCCAGCAGCGGGAGCTCCTACAATGAGCAGTTCTTC.